This T cell receptor (beta chain) is drawn from a study of blood T cell repertoires in COVID-19. Study background: Nucleic acid was either cDNA or gDNA, and it came from T cells, B-cell-depleted T cells, or PBMCs.

The age range of participants was about 18 to 95 years, with residence in about 25 US areas. Assignment of participants to cohorts was predicated upon participant-reported clinical history. What the recovered Cohort 3 donors had was two negative PCRs, clearance, or symptom resolution. Repertoires were generated with immunoSEQ multiplex PCR, while TCRdb's copy carries only in-frame clones and drops some. The sample has a few hundred thousand clones, 88% seen once. CDR1 is MNHEY and CDR2 is SVGAGI in the germline V gene. CDR3 length: 15 amino acids. The ends were cut back, 0 bases at V and 4 bases at J, with 12 bases in the middle.

The gene calls are TRBV6-5 and TRBJ2-5, with D perhaps matching TRBD1 (5 bases). This clonotype originated in a woman aged 40-49 years who had recovered from COVID-19. Sequenced input: PBMCs or T cells enriched from blood (not recorded which). The CDR3 loop reads CASSYSNRPRETQYF. For the CDR3, the DNA is TGTGCCAGCAGTTACTCGAACAGGCCACGAGAGACCCAGTACTTC.